A single sample is the source of the 17 T cell receptor beta chains below, sequenced in a study of T cell responses to AZD1222 COVID-19 vaccine. Only in-frame clones appear in the TCRdb table, and some are missing; sequencing was by immunoSEQ multiplex PCR. This sample has around 150,000 clones, with around 92% found just once. The material was peripheral blood, obtained 28 days after the second AZD1222 dose. Receptors were obtained from an adult who received the AZD1222 COVID-19 vaccine.

This chain joins TRBV5-1 and TRBJ1-4; 8 nucleotides line up with TRBD1. With V trimmed by 3 bases and J by 5 bases, 6 bases remained unmatched. The CDR3 is 15 residues long. The V gene's germline CDR1 is SGHRS and CDR2 YFSETQ. CDR3 coding DNA: TGCGCCAGCAGCTGGTCAGGGGGCGGGAATGAAAAACTGTTTTTT. Translated, it gives CASSWSGGGNEKLFF.

The rearrangement uses TRBV20-1 and TRBJ2-7; D gene unclear. V gave up 3 bases and J gave up 7 bases, with 10 bases separating them. The CDR3 runs to 11 residues. Germline assignment: CDR1 DFQATT and CDR2 SNEGSKA (reference sequence). The CDR3 DNA is TGCAGTGCTAGGGGCCAGTGGGAGCAGTACTTC. Translation gives CSARGQWEQYF.

This chain uses TRBV7-9 with TRBJ1-2, with 9 nucleotides matching TRBD1. The CDR3 runs to 16 residues. The germline CDR1 and CDR2 sequences are SEHNR and FQNEAQ (reference sequence). The junction had 9 bases not matched to a gene; V was cut back by 5 bases and J by 2 bases. The CDR3 nucleotides read TGTGCCAGCAGCCCCGGACAGGGGCCGGGGAACTATGGCTACACCTTC. It encodes CASSPGQGPGNYGYTF.

J is TRBJ1-2 and V is TRBV7-9; 7 bases map to TRBD1. The CDR3 runs to 13 residues. Germline V lookup: CDR1 SEHNR, CDR2 FQNEAQ (reference sequence). The trim removed 5 bases at V and 2 bases at J, leaving 2 bases unmatched. CDR3 nucleotides: TGTGCCAGCAGCCGGGACAGCAACTATGGCTACACCTTC. Translated, it gives CASSRDSNYGYTF.

The V and J genes are TRBV9 and TRBJ1-1; D gene unclear. Germline V gene sequence: CDR1 SGDLS, CDR2 YYNGEE. Deletions cut 0 bases from V and 0 bases from J, with 3 bases between. The CDR3 extends over 13 amino acids. The CDR3 coding sequence is TGTGCCAGCAGCGTAGACCTGAACACTGAAGCTTTCTTT. As protein: CASSVDLNTEAFF.

The chain has TRBV27 and TRBJ2-5, with D possibly being TRBD2 (7 bases). The CDR3 sequence is 15 residues long. Trimming removed 6 bases at V and 5 bases at J, with 19 bases between. Germline loops: CDR1 MNHEY, CDR2 SMNVEV (reference sequence). The CDR3 loop reads CASRSGGEPAETQYF. CDR3 coding DNA: TGTGCCAGCAGGTCGGGGGGCGAACCGGCGGAGACCCAGTACTTC.

The J gene is TRBJ2-2, the V gene TRBV5-1; D not certain. Germline V gene lookup returns CDR1 SGHRS and CDR2 YFSETQ. V lost 0 bases and J 0 bases, leaving 9 bases between the germline ends. The CDR3 totals 16 residues. The chain's CDR3 is CASSLVVYTNTGELFF. In DNA form, the CDR3 reads TGCGCCAGCAGCTTGGTTGTCTACACGAACACCGGGGAGCTGTTTTTT. Filled out from reference TRBV5-1 and TRBJ2-2, the complete variable domain reads KAGVTQTPRYLIKTRGQQVTLSCSPISGHRSVSWYQQTPGQGLQFLFEYFSETQRNKGNFPGRFSGRQFSNSRSEMNVSTLELGDSALYLCASSLVVYTNTGELFFGEGSRLTVL.

The rearrangement uses TRBV5-5 and TRBJ1-1, with D possibly being TRBD1 (5 bases). V lost 4 bases to trimming and J lost 11 bases, with 18 bases between them. Germline assignment: CDR1 SGHKS and CDR2 YYEKEE (reference sequence). The CDR3 extends over 13 amino acids. The CDR3 DNA is TGTGCCAGCAGCGCGGGGACCGGGGGAGAGGCTTTCTTT. This sequence encodes CASSAGTGGEAFF.

This chain connects TRBV3-1 (or the pseudogene TRBV3-2) to TRBJ1-1; D is ambiguous. Germline V gene lookup returns CDR1 LGHDT and CDR2 YNNKEL (reference sequence). CDR3 length: 14 residues. With 5 bases removed from V and 4 bases from J, the gap between germline ends came to 14 bases. CDR3 amino acids: CASSEARAITEAFF. The CDR3 nucleotides read TGTGCCAGCAGCGAAGCACGGGCAATCACTGAAGCTTTCTTT.

The chain links TRBV5-1 to TRBJ2-1; 9 nucleotides agree with TRBD1. The V and J ends lost 4 bases and 7 bases, in that order; junction bases with no gene match: 3. The CDR3 extends over 13 amino acids. Germline V lookup: CDR1 SGHRS, CDR2 YFSETQ. CDR3 sequence reads: CASSGTGSNEQFF. The CDR3 DNA is TGCGCCAGCAGCGGGACAGGGTCGAATGAGCAGTTCTTC.

V is TRBV7-2 and J is TRBJ2-7, with 8 bases identical to TRBD1. V lost 3 bases to trimming and J lost 2 bases; unmatched junction nucleotides: 6. CDR3 length equals 15 residues. Looked up from germline, CDR1 is SGHTA and CDR2 is FQGNSA. Here the CDR3 DNA reads TGTGCCAGCAGCTTCCTTGTGACAGGGGCCTACGAGCAGTACTTC. It is translated as CASSFLVTGAYEQYF. The whole variable domain, filled in from reference TRBV7-2 and TRBJ2-7, reads GAGVSQSPSNKVTEKGKDVELRCDPISGHTALYWYRQSLGQGLEFLIYFQGNSAPDKSGLPSDRFSAERTGGSVSTLTIQRTQQEDSAVYLCASSFLVTGAYEQYFGPGTRLTVT.

The genes are TRBV2 and TRBJ2-5; the match to TRBD2 covers 7 bases. The junction had 9 bases not matched to a gene; V was cut back by 3 bases and J by 5 bases. CDR1 SNHLY and CDR2 FYNNEI come from the germline V gene. The length of the CDR3 is 15 residues. This CDR3 reads CASSEPGMGGETQYF. For the CDR3, the DNA is TGTGCCAGCAGTGAGCCGGGGATGGGGGGGGAGACCCAGTACTTC.

This sequence joins TRBV10-3 and TRBJ1-2; D gene uncertain. From germline, CDR1 is ENHRY and CDR2 SYGVKD. V was pared by 10 bases and J by 5 bases, with 14 bases between. CDR3 length: 12 amino acids. The CDR3 DNA is TGTGCCACCCAGCCGGAAGGGTATGGCTACACCTTC. Residues: CATQPEGYGYTF.

V gene TRBV7-9 combines with J gene TRBJ2-1; 13 bases map to TRBD2. CDR1 is SEHNR and CDR2 is FQNEAQ in the germline V gene (reference sequence). Trimming at V came to 5 bases and at J to 0 bases, leaving 7 bases not matched to a gene. This CDR3 has 18 amino acids. CDR3 region: CASSPQTSGGSSYNEQFF. CDR3 DNA sequence: TGTGCCAGCAGCCCCCAGACTAGCGGGGGGAGCTCCTACAATGAGCAGTTCTTC.

The chain employs TRBV25-1 and TRBJ2-3, with 8 bases fitting TRBD1. V lost 3 bases to trimming and J lost 5 bases; unmatched junction nucleotides: 7. The CDR3 spans 15 residues. Germline values: CDR1 MGHDK, CDR2 SYGVNS. In nucleotides, the CDR3 is TGTGCCAGCAGTGACGACAGGGGATTGCAAGATACGCAGTATTTT. Amino acid sequence: CASSDDRGLQDTQYF. Complete variable domain (other parts from reference TRBV25-1 and TRBJ2-3): EADIYQTPRYLVIGTGKKITLECSQTMGHDKMYWYQQDPGMELHLIHYSYGVNSTEKGDLSSESTVSRIRTEHFPLTLESARPSHTSQYLCASSDDRGLQDTQYFGPGTRLTVL.

This chain joins TRBV7-9 and TRBJ1-5; 11 positions agree with TRBD1. The CDR3 consists of 17 residues. CDR1 and CDR2 (germline): SEHNR, FQNEAQ (reference sequence). Trimming took 5 bases from V and 0 from J; bases not matched to a gene: 6. The DNA for the CDR3 is TGTGCCAGCAGCCCAGGGACAGGGGGGTTTAGCAATCAGCCCCAGCATTTT. Encoded protein: CASSPGTGGFSNQPQHF.

The chain joins TRBV5-1 to TRBJ1-6; 7 bases match TRBD1. Germline loops: CDR1 SGHRS, CDR2 YFSETQ. Unmatched junction bases numbered 2, after V lost 0 bases and J lost 5 bases. The CDR3 loop spans 15 amino acids. In DNA, the CDR3 is TGCGCCAGCAGCTTGGGGACAGGCAATAATTCACCCCTCCACTTT. Residues: CASSLGTGNNSPLHF.